A single sample gave rise to the 11 T cell receptor beta chains below, sequenced in a study of T cells in Graves' hyperthyroidism and ophthalmopathy (dated by TCRdb to the late 2010s). Library preparation used multiplex PCR. These reads were obtained on an Illumina HiSeq 2000. TCR beta CDR3 regions were amplified from RNA transcripts. The first round of RT-PCR for the TCR CDR3 was performed with the HTBI primer set and the Qiagen OneStep RT-PCR kit. The public reads were reprocessed in TCRdb via fastp at Q25 and MiXCR, keeping in-frame beta chains. Entries are consolidated by CDR3 protein sequence, retaining the most common genes and DNA. This sample gives about 410,000 distinct CDR3 sequences in total; roughly 14% of them show up just once. Less than 15% of the sample belongs to the ten largest clones. The sample comprised blood. Receptor source: a young man with Graves' ophthalmopathy.

This clonotype was seen only once. The genes are TRBV11-2 and TRBJ2-3; 8 nucleotides agree with TRBD2. The CDR3 covers 15 residues. Germline-derived CDR1 and CDR2 are SGHAT and FQNNGV. The trim removed 1 base at V and 3 bases at J, leaving 3 bases unmatched. The CDR3 protein is CASSLVAGITDTQYF. DNA of the CDR3: TGTGCCAGCAGCTTAGTAGCGGGAATAACAGATACGCAGTATTTT.

This chain uses TRBV5-1 with TRBJ1-3; no reliable D call. Trimming stripped 3 bases from V and 3 bases from J, with 13 bases between. The CDR3 loop spans 15 amino acids. Germline CDR1 is SGHRS and CDR2 is YFSETQ. The CDR3 DNA sequence: TGCGCCAGCAGCTGGGAGACCTCGATTGGAAACACCATATATTTT. Protein product: CASSWETSIGNTIYF.

This clonotype was seen ten or more times. The chain links TRBV7-2 to TRBJ2-5; D not resolved. The CDR3 spans 14 residues. Germline-derived CDR1 and CDR2 are SGHTA and FQGNSA. Trimming shortened V by 1 base and J by 7 bases, and 13 bases separated the two germline ends. CDR3 sequence reads: CASSLVAPWGTQYF. As DNA, the CDR3 is TGTGCCAGCAGCTTAGTGGCCCCCTGGGGGACCCAGTACTTC.

The chain links TRBV7-9 to TRBJ2-1, with D perhaps TRBD1 or TRBD2 (5 bases each). This CDR3 region has 14 residues. Per the germline V gene, CDR1 is SEHNR and CDR2 is FQNEAQ (reference sequence). Trimming removed 1 base at V and 8 bases at J, with 12 bases between. CDR3 amino acids: CASSLGGRPYEQFF. Here the CDR3 DNA reads TGTGCCAGCAGCTTAGGGGGACGCCCCTATGAGCAGTTCTTC. Using reference TRBV7-9 and TRBJ2-1 for the parts outside the CDR3, the full variable domain is DTGVSQNPRHKITKRGQNVTFRCDPISEHNRLYWYRQTLGQGPEFLTYFQNEAQLEKSRLLSDRFSAERPKGSFSTLEIQRTEQGDSAMYLCASSLGGRPYEQFFGPGTRLTVL.

This chain connects TRBV25-1 to TRBJ2-7; 7 positions agree with TRBD1. The CDR3 runs to 17 residues. The trim removed 4 bases at V and 0 bases at J, leaving 12 bases unmatched. Germline V gene lookup returns CDR1 MGHDK and CDR2 SYGVNS. The CDR3 nucleotides are TGTGCCAGCAGTGCCTACTCGGGACAGTTGCTCTCCTACGAGCAGTACTTC. It translates to CASSAYSGQLLSYEQYF.

This clonotype was picked up many times. The V gene is TRBV28, the J gene TRBJ2-7; a possible D gene is TRBD2 (5 bases). The CDR3 is 14 amino acids. The germline V gene has CDR1 MDHEN and CDR2 SYDVKM. V lost 6 bases and J lost 1, with 13 bases in between. This chain's CDR3 is CASRTRALSYEQYF. The CDR3 DNA sequence: TGTGCCAGCAGAACTAGGGCCCTGTCCTACGAGCAGTACTTC.

To note about this clonotype: This could be a read error, since a much larger clone is one nucleotide away. V gene TRBV11-2 combines with J gene TRBJ2-7, with 11 positions matching TRBD2. The V segment lost 4 bases and the J segment 3 bases; nucleotides outside the gene matches: 8. The CDR3 sequence is 16 residues long. CDR1 and CDR2 (germline): SGHAT, FQNNGV. The CDR3: CASSSVGLAALYEQYF. DNA for the CDR3: TGTGCCAGCAGCTCGGTGGGACTAGCGGCGCTCTACGAGCAGTACTTC.

This clonotype was detected only a few times. J is TRBJ1-3 and V is TRBV4-1, with 8 bases fitting TRBD1. The V gene end was trimmed by 4 bases and the J gene end by 7 bases; junction bases not matched to a gene: 3. CDR1 is MGHRA, CDR2 YSYEKL, per germline. The CDR3 is 13 residues long. The CDR3 sequence is CASSPGQANTIYF. The DNA for the CDR3 is TGCGCCAGCAGCCCGGGACAGGCGAACACCATATATTTT.

This clonotype was seen many times. The chain couples TRBV12-3 or TRBV12-4 to TRBJ1-2, with 7 bases lining up with TRBD1. The length of the CDR3 is 15 residues. The V segment lost 7 bases and the J segment 0 bases; nucleotides outside the gene matches: 8. CDR3 region: CASIKGGRANYGYTF. Here the CDR3 DNA reads TGTGCCAGCATAAAAGGGGGCAGAGCTAACTATGGCTACACCTTC.

This clonotype was counted many times. The rearrangement links TRBV27 to TRBJ1-2; 8 bases are a match to TRBD1. CDR3 size: 15 residues. V lost 6 bases and J lost 4; bases outside the gene matches: 10. The V gene's germline CDR1 is MNHEY and CDR2 SMNVEV (reference sequence). CDR3 sequence (DNA): TGTGCCAGCAGCCCGGACAGGGTGGGGGCCTATGGCTACACCTTC. It encodes CASSPDRVGAYGYTF.

The table lists this clonotype with many counts. V is TRBV27 and J is TRBJ2-3; TRBD1 might be the D (5 bases). Germline V lookup: CDR1 MNHEY, CDR2 SMNVEV (reference sequence). V dropped 8 bases and J dropped 4 bases, with 16 bases sitting between them. The CDR3 extends over 14 amino acids. The CDR3 sequence is CASHKQAAADTQYF. The CDR3 DNA reads TGTGCCAGCCATAAACAGGCGGCAGCAGATACGCAGTATTTT.